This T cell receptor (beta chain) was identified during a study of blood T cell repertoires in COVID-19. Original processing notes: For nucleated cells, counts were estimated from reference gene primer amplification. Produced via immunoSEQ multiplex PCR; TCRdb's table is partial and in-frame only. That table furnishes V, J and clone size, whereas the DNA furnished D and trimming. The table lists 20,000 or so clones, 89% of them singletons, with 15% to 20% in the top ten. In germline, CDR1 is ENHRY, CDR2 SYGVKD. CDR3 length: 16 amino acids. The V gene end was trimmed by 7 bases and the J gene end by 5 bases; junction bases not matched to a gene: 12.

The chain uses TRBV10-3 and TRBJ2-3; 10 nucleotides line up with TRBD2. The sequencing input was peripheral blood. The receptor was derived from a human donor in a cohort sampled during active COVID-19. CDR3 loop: CAITGILAGDQDTQYF. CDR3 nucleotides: TGTGCCATCACGGGCATTCTAGCGGGAGATCAAGATACGCAGTATTTT.